Only a few counts were recorded for the clone carrying this T cell receptor beta chain. The antigen is undetermined. Germline CDR1 reads MNHEY; CDR2 reads SVGAGI. This CDR3 contains 10 residues. V lost 8 bases, J lost 9 bases, and 8 bases lay in between. This sample is part of a study of CD8 T cells in ankylosing spondylitis. Broader study findings: Apparently characteristic of ankylosing spondylitis blood was a TCR beta motif (about 8 highly homologous variants). As reported, disease-linked clones showed significant enrichment in matched ankylosing spondylitis synovial fluid. In the blood and synovial fluid of reactive arthritis, some motif variants had been previously reported.

Making use of molecular barcodes, quantitative 5'-RACE generated TCR beta libraries. TCRdb itself ran the 5' RACE reads through MiXCR, one entry per CDR3 protein. The sample lists a few hundred thousand distinct CDR3 sequences, about 22% occurring once. Source material: blood, either unsorted or a sorted T cell fraction (not recorded which). The receptor's source is a male donor with ankylosing spondylitis. The chain carries TRBV6-5 and TRBJ2-1, with unresolved D. The CDR3 protein is CASPYCEQFF. DNA for the CDR3: TGTGCCAGCCCCTACTGTGAGCAGTTCTTC.